This T cell receptor beta chain was documented in a study of blood T cell repertoires in COVID-19. As originally analysed: Amplification from reference gene primers served as the basis for estimated nucleated cell counts. TCRdb's table, derived via immunoSEQ multiplex PCR, lists solely in-frame clones and lacks some. The D gene and trimming were derived from the DNA, and the V and J assignments and clone size from that table. The table records 300,000 or so clones, 80% to 90% of them present only once. The V end was cut by 5 bases, the J end by 0 bases, with 7 bases between. This CDR3 is 13 amino acids long.

Source material: peripheral blood. The TCR sequence derives from a woman aged 40 to 49 with acute or convalescent COVID-19. The chain uses TRBV12-3 or TRBV12-4 and TRBJ1-1; D is undetermined. For the CDR3, the DNA is TGTGCCAGCAGTATCGACATGAACACTGAAGCTTTCTTT. This codes for CASSIDMNTEAFF.